A single sample gave rise to the 6 T cell receptor beta chains below, sequenced in a study of T cells after yellow fever vaccination. TCRdb called the 5' RACE reads again in MiXCR, with one record for every CDR3 protein. The sample shows more than 110,000 distinct CDR3 sequences, under 7% of them seen only once. The sequenced sample was CD4+ T cells sorted from PBMCs, obtained 10 days after the yellow fever booster vaccination. The origin of the receptors is a man aged 30 to 45 who received the YFV17D yellow fever vaccine.

At least ten counts were recorded for this clonotype. V and J are TRBV25-1 and TRBJ2-3, with 7 bases aligning to TRBD2. Germline CDR1 is MGHDK and CDR2 is SYGVNS. Trimming took 7 bases from V and 2 from J; bases not matched to a gene: 12. The CDR3 length is 16 residues. This CDR3 is CASTPKGLSNTDTQYF. In DNA, the CDR3 is TGTGCCAGCACCCCCAAGGGACTATCGAACACAGATACGCAGTATTTT. Complete variable domain (other parts from reference TRBV25-1 and TRBJ2-3): EADIYQTPRYLVIGTGKKITLECSQTMGHDKMYWYQQDPGMELHLIHYSYGVNSTEKGDLSSESTVSRIRTEHFPLTLESARPSHTSQYLCASTPKGLSNTDTQYFGPGTRLTVL.

This clonotype was detected many times. CDR3 in DNA: TGCGCCAGCAGCCAAGCTAGGACAGGGGGCTGGGACGAGCAGTACTTC. Protein: CASSQARTGGWDEQYF. The rearrangement uses TRBV4-1 and TRBJ2-7, with 11 nucleotides matching TRBD1. The CDR3 totals 16 residues. Per the germline V gene, CDR1 is MGHRA and CDR2 is YSYEKL. V lost 1 base, J lost 5 bases, and 7 bases stayed unmatched.

This clonotype was detected only a few times. J is TRBJ2-3 and V is TRBV5-5; the D gene is possibly TRBD2 (6 bases). V dropped 3 bases and J dropped 6 bases, with 11 bases sitting between them. Germline lookup yields CDR1 SGHKS and CDR2 YYEKEE (reference sequence). The CDR3 loop spans 13 amino acids. CDR3 protein: CASSSTLADTQYF. CDR3 nucleotide sequence: TGTGCCAGCAGCTCTACGCTAGCGGATACGCAGTATTTT.

The V and J genes are TRBV28 and TRBJ2-7, with a possible D match to TRBD1 (5 bases). This CDR3 region has 13 residues. Germline CDR1 reads MDHEN; CDR2 reads SYDVKM. Deletions cut 4 bases from V and 2 bases from J, with 9 bases between. The CDR3 DNA reads as TGTGCCAGCAGTTCGACAGTTCCCTACGAGCAGTACTTC. It translates to CASSSTVPYEQYF.

This clonotype was found many times. V usage is TRBV18 and J usage is TRBJ2-5; a possible D gene is TRBD1 (5 bases). This CDR3 spans 13 amino acids. Germline CDR1 KGHSH, CDR2 LQKENI. V dropped 0 bases and J dropped 4 bases, with 6 bases sitting between them. CDR3 nucleotide sequence: TGTGCCAGCTCACCACCGGGGCGAGAGACCCAGTACTTC. It specifies CASSPPGRETQYF. The whole variable domain, remainder taken from reference TRBV18 and TRBJ2-5, is NAGVMQNPRHLVRRRGQEARLRCSPMKGHSHVYWYRQLPEEGLKFMVYLQKENIIDESGMPKERFSAEFPKEGPSILRIQQVVRGDSAAYFCASSPPGRETQYFGPGTRLLVL.

The table lists this clonotype with many counts. The chain couples TRBV3-1 to TRBJ1-6, with D unclear. Trimming cost V 3 bases and J 8 bases, with 8 bases left between them. The germline CDR1 and CDR2 sequences are LGHDT and YNNKEL (reference sequence). CDR3 length: 13 residues. CDR3 coding DNA: TGTGCCAGCAGCCAGGTTCGGGATTCACCCCTCCACTTT. Residues: CASSQVRDSPLHF.